These 21 T cell receptor beta chains were all obtained from the same sample, sequenced in a study of T cells in Graves' hyperthyroidism and ophthalmopathy (dated by TCRdb to between 2018 and 2021). To prepare the library, multiplex PCR was applied. The sequencing machine was an Illumina HiSeq 2000. Amplification of TCR beta CDR3 regions was carried out from RNA transcripts. A first-round RT-PCR of the TCR CDR3 used the HTBI primer set with the Qiagen OneStep RT-PCR kit. TCRdb cleaned the public reads at Q25 with fastp, built clones with MiXCR and kept in-frame beta chains. Rows matching on CDR3 protein sequence are summarized as one entry with the most common DNA and genes. The sample profile shows around 500,000 distinct CDR3 sequences; around 15% of them were found once. Around 28% of the sample is in the top ten clones. Sequences were obtained from blood. These receptors came from a woman in her 30s with Graves' ophthalmopathy.

V and J are TRBV5-6 and TRBJ2-2, with TRBD2 as a possible D gene (5 bases). There are 15 residues in the CDR3. V lost 0 bases and J lost 4, with 10 bases in between. The V gene's germline CDR1 is SGHDT and CDR2 YYEEEE. CDR3 in amino acids: CASSLVGSITGELFF. CDR3 DNA sequence: TGTGCCAGCAGCTTGGTAGGGAGTATCACCGGGGAGCTGTTTTTT.

The chain couples TRBV6-1 to TRBJ1-2, with D tentatively TRBD1 (5 bases). V was shortened by 7 bases and J by 3 bases, with 21 bases between the two germline ends. The CDR3 extends over 16 amino acids. Germline V CDR1 and CDR2: MNHNS, SASEGT. The CDR3 nucleotides are TGTGCCAGCACCCAGGGTGTCCCTCTTTATTACTATGGCTACACCTTC. It yields the protein CASTQGVPLYYYGYTF.

This clonotype has just a few counts. This chain uses TRBV28 with TRBJ2-1; D might be TRBD1 (5 bases). The CDR3 extends over 16 amino acids. Trimming left V 6 bases short and J 3 bases short, with 18 bases between. CDR1 and CDR2 (germline): MDHEN, SYDVKM. The CDR3 coding sequence is TGTGCCAGCAGGACAGTATTGCTGAAAGACTACAATGAGCAGTTCTTC. This codes for CASRTVLLKDYNEQFF.

The rearrangement joins TRBV20-1 to TRBJ2-5; 13 bases are a match to TRBD2. V was pared by 0 bases and J by 5 bases, with 6 bases of the junction left unmatched. CDR1 and CDR2 (germline): DFQATT, SNEGSKA (reference sequence). The CDR3 consists of 16 residues. CDR3 sequence: CSARDPTSGRAETQYF. For the CDR3, the DNA is TGCAGTGCTAGAGATCCCACTAGCGGGAGGGCGGAGACCCAGTACTTC.

The chain uses TRBV7-9 and TRBJ2-1; 9 nucleotides match TRBD1. CDR3 length: 16 residues. The germline CDR1 and CDR2 sequences are SEHNR and FQNEAQ (reference sequence). Unmatched junction bases numbered 13, after V lost 4 bases and J lost 9 bases. CDR3 amino acids: CASSSFSGTGILEQFF. CDR3 nucleotide sequence: TGTGCCAGCAGCTCATTCTCAGGGACAGGGATTCTTGAGCAGTTCTTC.

CDR3 sequence reads: CASSVSGVSTDTQYF. CDR3 coding DNA: TGTGCCAGCAGCGTAAGCGGGGTTAGCACAGATACGCAGTATTTT. The rearrangement uses TRBV9 and TRBJ2-3; TRBD2 matches 7 bases. Germline V lookup: CDR1 SGDLS, CDR2 YYNGEE. Unmatched junction bases numbered 2, after V lost 1 base and J lost 0 bases. The CDR3 has 15 residues.

This clonotype came up many times. The CDR3 DNA follows: TGTGCCAGCAGCGACGGGAGGCGCACAGATACGCAGTATTTT. Protein: CASSDGRRTDTQYF. This chain joins TRBV11-2 and TRBJ2-3, with 7 bases aligning to TRBD2. V gave up 5 bases and J gave up 1 base; unmatched junction bases: 3. The CDR3 spans 14 residues. Germline-derived CDR1 and CDR2 are SGHAT and FQNNGV.

This clonotype showed up many times. This chain joins TRBV5-1 and TRBJ2-7; 7 nucleotides align to TRBD2. CDR1 and CDR2 (germline): SGHRS, YFSETQ. V lost 0 bases, J lost 0 bases, and 9 bases stayed unmatched. This CDR3 region has 17 residues. The CDR3 DNA sequence: TGCGCCAGCAGCTTGGGTTGGGGGGGATACAGCTCCTACGAGCAGTACTTC. This encodes CASSLGWGGYSSYEQYF.

This clonotype was counted many times. The chain recombines TRBV5-6 with TRBJ2-7, with 7 bases matching TRBD1. V was clipped by 4 bases and J by 5 bases; unmatched bases: 18. The CDR3 length is 17 residues. The germline gives CDR1 SGHDT, CDR2 YYEEEE. The CDR3 is CASSQPIGTGEYHEQYF. The CDR3 DNA reads TGTGCCAGCAGCCAACCTATCGGCACAGGGGAGTACCACGAGCAGTACTTC.

There are a few counts of this clonotype. As DNA, the CDR3 is TGTGCCAGCAGTTTAAGCGGCCGTGTGGCCCAGTACTTC. Its translation: CASSLSGRVAQYF. This chain links TRBV27 with TRBJ2-5, with a tentative D call TRBD2 (5 bases). V was pared by 2 bases and J by 9 bases, with 13 bases between. CDR1 and CDR2 from the germline V gene are MNHEY and SMNVEV (reference sequence). The CDR3 is 13 residues long.

The chain carries TRBV7-2 and TRBJ1-5; D is perhaps TRBD1 (5 bases). Trimming removed 2 bases at V and 6 bases at J, with 11 bases between. This CDR3 spans 14 amino acids. Germline V gene data show CDR1 as SGHTA and CDR2 as FQGNSA. CDR3 DNA: TGTGCCAGCAGCTTATTAGGGGTTGGTCAGCCCCAGCATTTT. Translation: CASSLLGVGQPQHF.

This chain joins TRBV4-2 and TRBJ2-7; tentative D call: TRBD2 (5 bases). Trimming stripped 0 bases from V and 3 bases from J, with 15 bases between. Germline loops: CDR1 LGHNA, CDR2 YNFKEQ. CDR3 length equals 16 residues. The CDR3 protein is CASSQDHSERSYEQYF. DNA for the CDR3: TGTGCCAGCAGCCAAGACCATTCGGAGCGGAGCTACGAGCAGTACTTC.

The V and J genes are TRBV24-1 and TRBJ2-7, with no clear D. Germline V lookup: CDR1 KGHDR, CDR2 SFDVKD. This CDR3 spans 13 amino acids. V gave up 4 bases and J gave up 5 bases, with 11 bases separating them. CDR3 DNA sequence: TGTGCCACCAGTGACCATGACCAGGACGAGCAGTACTTC. Translated: CATSDHDQDEQYF.

This clonotype was seen a handful of times. The chain couples TRBV27 to TRBJ2-7; TRBD1 might be the D (6 bases). V was clipped by 5 bases and J by 6 bases, with 11 bases between them. This CDR3 region has 12 residues. Germline CDR1 MNHEY, CDR2 SMNVEV (reference sequence). CDR3 in DNA: TGTGCCAGCAGTCTCACAGGGACCGAGCAGTACTTC. As protein: CASSLTGTEQYF.

This clonotype was seen at least ten times. The chain uses TRBV18 and TRBJ2-3; 8 bases are shared with TRBD1. V was pared by 3 bases and J by 3 bases, with 2 bases of the junction left unmatched. The CDR3 extends over 14 amino acids. The germline V gene encodes CDR1 KGHSH and CDR2 LQKENI. CDR3 coding DNA: TGTGCCAGCTCACCGACAGGGGTAACAGATACGCAGTATTTT. Amino acid sequence: CASSPTGVTDTQYF.

This clonotype was seen a handful of times. The chain uses TRBV5-5 and TRBJ2-5; 8 nucleotides line up with TRBD2. Germline CDR1 reads SGHKS; CDR2 reads YYEKEE (reference sequence). Trimming cost V 1 base and J 0 bases; bases outside gene matches: 5. The CDR3 runs to 16 residues. CDR3 sequence: CASSLRSGRNQETQYF. The CDR3 coding sequence is TGTGCCAGCAGCTTGAGGAGCGGGAGAAACCAAGAGACCCAGTACTTC.

This clonotype was recorded many times. The rearrangement uses TRBV28 and TRBJ2-1; TRBD2 aligns across 8 bases. Germline lookup yields CDR1 MDHEN and CDR2 SYDVKM. J gave up 7 bases and V 6 bases, and 2 bases lay outside the gene matches. The CDR3 has 12 residues. The CDR3 spells CASRASGNEQFF. As DNA, the CDR3 is TGTGCCAGCAGGGCTAGCGGGAATGAGCAGTTCTTC.

This clonotype was observed many times. The genes are TRBV20-1 and TRBJ2-1; a weak D match, TRBD1 (5 bases). V shed 1 base and J shed 10 bases, with 17 bases lying between them. The CDR3 is 14 amino acids. Germline CDR1 DFQATT, CDR2 SNEGSKA (reference sequence). CDR3 loop: CSARGPPQGHEQFF. The DNA of the CDR3 is TGCAGTGCTAGAGGTCCCCCGCAGGGCCACGAGCAGTTCTTC.

This clonotype has only a few counts. The CDR3 is CASSPGTGSHTDTQYF. The CDR3 DNA reads as TGCGCCAGCAGCCCAGGGACAGGGTCTCACACAGATACGCAGTATTTT. The chain carries TRBV4-1 and TRBJ2-3; 9 bases map to TRBD1. J lost 2 bases, V lost 4 bases, and 7 bases had no gene match. CDR1 is MGHRA and CDR2 is YSYEKL in the germline V gene. The CDR3 has 16 amino acids.

On this clonotype: A much larger clone is a single base away; this may be a read error. The V and J genes are TRBV18 and TRBJ2-5; D ambiguous. Germline loops: CDR1 KGHSH, CDR2 LQKENI. The CDR3 extends over 13 amino acids. CDR3 region: CTSSPLGIETQYF. The CDR3 coding sequence is TGTACCAGCTCACCACTGGGGATTGAGACCCAGTACTTC.

A single count supports this clonotype. The DNA of the CDR3 is TGTGCCAGCAGTGATCCGACAGGGCAAAGCTATGGCTACACCTTC. As protein: CASSDPTGQSYGYTF. V usage is TRBV6-2 or TRBV6-3 and J usage is TRBJ1-2, with 7 bases matching TRBD1. This CDR3 spans 15 amino acids. Germline assignment: CDR1 MNHEY and CDR2 SVGEGT. Trimming at V came to 5 bases and at J to 4 bases, leaving 10 bases not matched to a gene.